This TCR beta chain was observed in a study of T cell clusters in autoimmune cytopenias. Study in general: A median of about 49,000 TRB reads per sample yielded a median roughly 2,500 distinct clonotypes.

Findings and limits, study-wide: No cluster-lack signature appeared between secondary cytopenia and chronic lymphocytic leukemia patients, apparently due to lymphoma masking. TRB repertoire shifts in secondary cytopenia and chronic lymphocytic leukemia mostly reflected lymphoma, not autoimmunity. Primary autoimmune cytopenia patients appeared to lack physiological T cell clusters present in healthy donors.

In terms of frequency, this clonotype is medium-sized. Its antigen remains unidentified. One tube held mixed TRB-A and TRB-B primer pools for touch-down PCR. TCRdb reprocessed the multiplex PCR reads and keeps a single row for each CDR3 protein, giving no DNA. In all, the sample yields about 3,200 distinct CDR3 sequences. TRB amplification used approximately 270 ng of peripheral blood genomic DNA. CDR1 is MNHEY, CDR2 SMNVEV, per germline (reference sequence). This CDR3 has 18 residues. V gene TRBV27 combines with J gene TRBJ2-3; TCRdb's D gene call, TRBD2, goes unchecked for lack of DNA. Sequenced: peripheral blood. The TCR comes from a human donor with an autoimmune cytopenia or autoimmune hepatitis (not recorded which). CDR3 loop: CASSFRLGTSGRGDTQYF.